This record concerns one TCR beta chain sequence. The antigen this receptor binds is unknown. Within one base of it there is no much larger clone, and no base qualities were kept. The junction carries 11 bases between V and J, which are trimmed by 3 bases and 3 bases respectively. CDR3 length: 13 amino acids, cysteine to phenylalanine. CDR3 DNA is the only sequence kept; it has 39 bases, read in frame from the first base. CDR1 and CDR2 are drawn from the germline V gene: SQVTM, ANQGSEA. Donors were a few dozen systemically healthy Caucasian individuals from Russia aged 6 to 90 years. Each donor gave around 9 milliliters of peripheral blood, collected into EDTA-treated Vacutainer tubes. Ficoll-Paque density-gradient centrifugation was used to isolate PBMCs, with at least 6.5 million per sample. Trizol reagent was used to extract total RNA from PBMCs, with at least 5 micrograms per sample. For every donor, an aliquot of PBMCs went through flow cytometry to measure the percentages of naive CD45RAhigh/CD27high T cells.

The library relied on 5' RACE. TCRdb lists the instrument as Illumina HiSeq 2500. A second PCR of roughly 6 to 11 cycles was performed with a sample-barcoded 5' primer and a J-beta primer mix. A unique molecular identifier was introduced onto each TCR beta cDNA molecule by a template-switch 5' adaptor carrying 12 random nucleotides. At least 3 million CDR3-containing paired-end reads were obtained from each sample. First-strand cDNA synthesis was performed from all RNA using the Mint cDNA synthesis kit, with priming by a TRBC-specific oligonucleotide. After uracil-DNA glycosylase treatment, a first 18-cycle PCR used universal primers M1SS and BC2_uni_R on all cDNA. The study's processing was this. Each sample was normalized by randomly selecting 1 million high-quality reads, each carrying a distinct molecular identifier. Reads with shared molecular identifiers were discarded instead of being binned into consensus sequences. MiTCR, set to a Q25 quality threshold and the strictest error-elimination algorithm, was used for CDR3 identification, clonotype clustering and error correction. Lower-bound total TCR beta diversity was estimated with a nonparametric unseen species model using Euler transformation. The public sequencing data were trimmed at Q25 with fastp and processed into clonotypes with MiXCR by TCRdb, which kept only in-frame beta chains. Every entry covers one CDR3 protein and lists the most common genes and DNA from its rows. TCRdb's processing, not the authors', yielded these V and J calls. The sample table lists about 1.4 million distinct CDR3 sequences, approximately 59% of them with a count of one. The top ten hold about 6.7% of the sample.

This sample is part of a study of blood T cells in healthy people across ages (dated by TCRdb to the mid-2010s). Turning to the overall study: Template switching captured roughly one uniquely barcoded TCR beta cDNA molecule per two T cells in model experiments. To avoid experimental bias, donors of different ages were spread randomly across the sequencing lanes. Using deep sequencing normalized with unique cDNA molecular identifiers, the study measured how TCR beta repertoire diversity changes with age. Four age groups were formed from the donors: young (average approximately 15 years), middle-aged (approximately 41), aged (about 62) and long-lived (approximately 78). The study analyzed two additional independent replicas of 1 million unique cDNA reads from the same blood draw for two donors, one aged 18 to 30 and one aged 80 or older.

Overall results and qualifications from the work: Observed TCR beta diversity per million T cells fell roughly linearly with age, and a significant reduction was already apparent by age around 40. Conclusive comparison of naive and antigen-experienced compartments was prevented by the profiling of bulk unsorted PBMCs. Total diversity estimates from one million sequenced T cells were considered lower bounds and underestimates. Because donor CMV infection status was unknown, age-related changes in expanded clonotypes were potentially confounded. Compared with the aged group, the long-lived group had more naive CD4+ T cells, fewer expanded clones and increased TCR diversity, suggesting age selection. The percentage of naive T cells measured by flow cytometry correlated strongly with observed TCR beta diversity.

The receptor comes from a man aged 18 to 29 in good health. Sample: blood. Here the chain combines TRBV29-1 and TRBJ1-1; the D gene is perhaps TRBD1, from 5 matching bases. In nucleotides, the sequence is TGCAGCGTTGAGAGACAGACCCACACTGAAGCTTTCTTT. Translation gives CSVERQTHTEAFF.